The rows below give T cell receptor beta chains drawn from one sample of a study of blood T cells in healthy people across ages. From the 5' RACE reads, TCRdb called clonotypes with MiXCR, one entry per CDR3 protein. The repertoire holds more than 750,000 distinct CDR3 sequences, almost 30% seen once, with 10% in the top ten. This sample was also put to use in a study of T cells of mothers and their children.

Sequenced: blood. These receptors all come from a woman in her forties in good health. Each CDR3 is given with its conserved first and last residue. The D gene is left open where the match is weak. Part of the rows lack a size; the others show once, few, many or a class for expanded clones.

d_gene: .; v_gene: TRBV29-1; abundance: once; j_gene: TRBJ2-1; CDR3nt: TGCAGCGTTCCTCGGCCAGCTTATAACAATGAGCAGTTCTTC; CDR3aa: CSVPRPAYNNEQFF
d_gene: .; v_gene: TRBV24-1; abundance: many; j_gene: TRBJ2-1; CDR3nt: TGTGCCACCAGTGTTGGGGGGTCCGCTAGGAATGAGCAGTTCTTC; CDR3aa: CATSVGGSARNEQFF
d_gene: .; v_gene: TRBV6-4; abundance: .; j_gene: TRBJ1-2; CDR3nt: TGTGCCAGCAGTGACTTGACAGACTATGGCTACACCTTC; CDR3aa: CASSDLTDYGYTF
d_gene: .; v_gene: TRBV5-1; abundance: few; j_gene: TRBJ1-4; CDR3nt: TGCGCCAGCAGCTTGGGCGACCCCGGAGGAACTAATGAAAAACTGTTTTTT; CDR3aa: CASSLGDPGGTNEKLFF
d_gene: .; v_gene: TRBV7-9; abundance: .; j_gene: TRBJ2-2; CDR3nt: TGTGCCAGCAGCTTTAGGCTAGAGAACACCGGGGAGCTGTTTTTT; CDR3aa: CASSFRLENTGELFF
d_gene: .; v_gene: TRBV5-1; abundance: few; j_gene: TRBJ2-1; CDR3nt: TGCGCCAGCAGCTCCCGTATTGACAGGCCTTACAATGAGCAGTTCTTC; CDR3aa: CASSSRIDRPYNEQFF
d_gene: TRBD1; v_gene: TRBV18; abundance: .; j_gene: TRBJ1-4; CDR3nt: TGTGCCAGCTCAGCATCACAGGGGACTAATGAAAAACTGTTTTTT; CDR3aa: CASSASQGTNEKLFF
d_gene: TRBD2; v_gene: TRBV27; abundance: many; j_gene: TRBJ2-7; CDR3nt: TGTGCCAGCAGTGGGCTAGCGGGGAACTACGAGCAGTACTTC; CDR3aa: CASSGLAGNYEQYF
d_gene: TRBD2; v_gene: TRBV5-5; abundance: once; j_gene: TRBJ2-5; CDR3nt: TGTGCCAGCAGGTCTGGGGTCCTAGCGGGAGAGACCCAGTACTTC; CDR3aa: CASRSGVLAGETQYF
d_gene: .; v_gene: TRBV9; abundance: many; j_gene: TRBJ1-1; CDR3nt: TGTGCCAGCAGCGTAGGGTCCAACACTGAAGCTTTCTTT; CDR3aa: CASSVGSNTEAFF
d_gene: .; v_gene: TRBV6-2/TRBV6-3; abundance: once; j_gene: TRBJ2-1; CDR3nt: TGTGCCAGCAGTTTCTCCCAGGGAGGGCAGTTCTTC; CDR3aa: CASSFSQGGQFF
d_gene: .; v_gene: TRBV5-1; abundance: .; j_gene: TRBJ2-1; CDR3nt: TGCGCCAGCAGCCCCATCGGGGTAAATGAGCAGTTCTTC; CDR3aa: CASSPIGVNEQFF
d_gene: TRBD1; v_gene: TRBV7-2; abundance: .; j_gene: TRBJ1-6; CDR3nt: TGTGCCGGCAGCTTAGGGGACAGGGAGAATTCACCCCTCCACTTT; CDR3aa: CAGSLGDRENSPLHF
d_gene: .; v_gene: TRBV5-1; abundance: few; j_gene: TRBJ1-1; CDR3nt: TGCGCCAGCACCGGGACATCCATGAACACTGAAGCTTTCTTT; CDR3aa: CASTGTSMNTEAFF
d_gene: .; v_gene: TRBV6-4; abundance: .; j_gene: TRBJ1-2; CDR3nt: TGTGCCAGCAGTGACAACGGATACTATGACTACACCTTC; CDR3aa: CASSDNGYYDYTF
d_gene: .; v_gene: TRBV7-2; abundance: few; j_gene: TRBJ2-1; CDR3nt: TGTGCCAGCAGCTTAGAGGATGCGGACAATGAGCAGTTCTTC; CDR3aa: CASSLEDADNEQFF
d_gene: TRBD2; v_gene: TRBV20-1; abundance: .; j_gene: TRBJ2-3; CDR3nt: TGCAGTGCTAGAGACCCTAGCGGGGGGAAGACCCCAGATACGCAGTATTTT; CDR3aa: CSARDPSGGKTPDTQYF
d_gene: TRBD2; v_gene: TRBV12-3/TRBV12-4; abundance: many; j_gene: TRBJ2-3; CDR3nt: TGTGCCAGCAGCCCTGGGGGACTAGGCGCAGATACGCAGTATTTT; CDR3aa: CASSPGGLGADTQYF
d_gene: .; v_gene: TRBV27; abundance: few; j_gene: TRBJ2-7; CDR3nt: TGTGCCAGCAGTGGTCCAGGGAACTACGAGCAGTACTTC; CDR3aa: CASSGPGNYEQYF
d_gene: TRBD2; v_gene: TRBV7-2; abundance: .; j_gene: TRBJ2-1; CDR3nt: TGTGCCAGCAGCTTTGGGATAGCGGGGGGAGACAATGAGCAGTTCTTC; CDR3aa: CASSFGIAGGDNEQFF
d_gene: .; v_gene: TRBV6-5; abundance: many; j_gene: TRBJ2-7; CDR3nt: TGTGCCAGCAGTTACTTCCCCGGGACTTCCTACGAGCAGTACTTC; CDR3aa: CASSYFPGTSYEQYF
d_gene: .; v_gene: TRBV7-2; abundance: few; j_gene: TRBJ1-5; CDR3nt: TGTGCCAGCAGCCGGGCCCCGGCAGGCAATCAGCCCCAGCATTTT; CDR3aa: CASSRAPAGNQPQHF
d_gene: TRBD2; v_gene: TRBV20-1; abundance: .; j_gene: TRBJ2-1; CDR3nt: TGCAGTGCTAGAGCCGCTAGCGGGAGGGCCCAGCACAATGAGCAGTTCTTC; CDR3aa: CSARAASGRAQHNEQFF
d_gene: .; v_gene: TRBV24-1; abundance: few; j_gene: TRBJ2-3; CDR3nt: TGTGCCACCAGTGGGGCCGCGGGGACAGATACGCAGTATTTT; CDR3aa: CATSGAAGTDTQYF
d_gene: .; v_gene: TRBV6-5; abundance: few; j_gene: TRBJ2-1; CDR3nt: TGTGCCAGCAGTTACAGGCAAGCGGCCTCCTACAATGAGCAGTTCTTC; CDR3aa: CASSYRQAASYNEQFF
d_gene: .; v_gene: TRBV15; abundance: .; j_gene: TRBJ2-3; CDR3nt: TGTGCCACCAGCAGAGATGGGGGGGGCTCCGCAGATACGCAGTATTTT; CDR3aa: CATSRDGGGSADTQYF